Detailed here is one T cell receptor (beta chain). Its specificity is not known. From germline, CDR1 is MNHEY and CDR2 SVGAGI. V was trimmed by 6 bases and J by 10 bases, leaving 17 bases between them. This CDR3 comprises 13 residues. The data originate from a study of cytomegalovirus exposure and HLA in healthy donors. Study summary: There were some 380 genotyped donors. Of these, roughly 86% fell in the genetic ancestry cluster associated with self-reported Caucasian donors.

13 Jbeta primers and 60 Vbeta primers were used for the PCR. The assay was immunoSEQ multiplex PCR, and TCRdb's table has in-frame clones only and misses some. In the table there are some 99,000 clones, under 80% of which are singletons. Study results and limitations: In a later analysis, V- and J-gene trimming of beta chains associated with a DCLRE1C missense variant, replicated independently. Most subjects' HLA-A and HLA-B alleles were reportedly predicted from TCR beta sequences. A later analysis found common viral pathogens apparently linked to several of the most significant clusters.

This TCR derives from a woman aged 50 to 60 in good health and CMV-seropositive. J is TRBJ2-3 and V is TRBV6-5; possibly TRBD1 for D (6 bases). The sequenced sample consisted of PBMCs. CDR3 loop: CASSYGQFRAQYF. In DNA form, the CDR3 reads TGTGCCAGCAGCTACGGACAGTTCAGGGCGCAGTATTTT.